Each of the 27 T cell receptor beta chains below was sequenced from the same sample in a study of graft-versus-host responses after intestinal transplantation. The antigens of these receptors remain unknown. Clones were read by immunoSEQ multiplex PCR, and TCRdb kept only the in-frame ones, dropping some. The sample lists 80,000 to 95,000 clones, just over 90% occurring once. Sequenced here: unstimulated CD8+ T cells sorted from spleen or lymph node cells, sampled before intestinal transplant. The receptors come from a human donor who received an intestinal transplant.

The J gene is TRBJ1-1, the V gene TRBV4-3, with TRBD1 identical over 7 bases. Germline lookup yields CDR1 LGHNA and CDR2 YSLEER. The ends lost 4 bases at V and 3 bases at J; junction bases unmatched: 11. The length of the CDR3 is 16 residues. The CDR3 DNA is TGCGCCAGCAGCCGGGGATTGGGACAGAGGGACACTGAAGCTTTCTTT. It yields the protein CASSRGLGQRDTEAFF.

This chain links TRBV4-1 with TRBJ1-2, with D maybe TRBD1 (6 bases). V shed 2 bases and J shed 4 bases, with 8 bases lying between them. Germline V gene lookup returns CDR1 MGHRA and CDR2 YSYEKL. The CDR3 has 13 amino acids. DNA for the CDR3: TGCGCCAGCAGCCAACAGACAGGCTATGGCTACACCTTC. Protein sequence: CASSQQTGYGYTF.

The chain couples TRBV6-6 to TRBJ1-6, with TRBD1 matching 11 bases. The germline V gene encodes CDR1 MNHNY and CDR2 SVGAGI (reference sequence). J was trimmed by 6 bases and V by 7 bases; bases with no gene match: 2. This CDR3 spans 14 amino acids. The CDR3 loop is CASIGTGGNSPLHF. The CDR3 coding sequence is TGTGCCAGCATCGGGACAGGGGGTAATTCACCCCTCCACTTT.

This sequence joins TRBV19 and TRBJ1-2, with a possible D match to TRBD1 (6 bases). Germline V CDR1 and CDR2: LNHDA, SQIVND (reference sequence). The CDR3 length is 18 residues. Trimming took 3 bases from V and 1 from J, leaving 21 bases between them. For the CDR3, the DNA is TGTGCCAGTAGTATTTCAACCCGGACAGAACTTTTTAACTATGGCTACACCTTC. Protein product: CASSISTRTELFNYGYTF.

A single count supports this clone. V is TRBV7-2 and J is TRBJ1-2; perhaps TRBD1 as D (5 bases). The CDR3 runs to 15 residues. Germline V lookup: CDR1 SGHTA, CDR2 FQGNSA. The V and J ends lost 4 bases and 4 bases respectively, with 16 bases between them. The CDR3 DNA sequence: TGTGCCAGCAGCTCGTTAAACAGGCTCCCCTATGGCTACACCTTC. This translates into CASSSLNRLPYGYTF.

The rearrangement uses TRBV4-3 and TRBJ2-5, with a possible D match to TRBD2 (6 bases). The assigned J gene may be wrong: the sequence end matches TRBJ2-7 better. CDR1 LGHNA and CDR2 YSLEER come from the germline V gene. The length of the CDR3 is 15 residues. CDR3 amino acids: CASSQDRGSSYEQYF. The CDR3 DNA sequence: TGCGCCAGCAGCCAAGACCGGGGGAGCTCCTACGAGCAGTACTTC.

This rearrangement joins TRBV19 to TRBJ1-1, with 8 bases identical to TRBD1. Germline V lookup: CDR1 LNHDA, CDR2 SQIVND (reference sequence). The CDR3 runs 14 residues. The V gene end was trimmed by 4 bases and the J gene end by 4 bases; junction bases not matched to a gene: 5. The CDR3 DNA reads as TGTGCCAGTAGTACTTTCGACAGGGGCACTGAAGCTTTCTTT. Translating it yields CASSTFDRGTEAFF.

The chain recombines TRBV19 with TRBJ2-3, with a tentative D call TRBD1 (5 bases). From germline, CDR1 is LNHDA and CDR2 SQIVND (reference sequence). Trimming removed 0 bases at V and 6 bases at J, with 16 bases between. This CDR3 has 16 residues. The CDR3 region is CASSIDEVGAVDTQYF. The CDR3, as DNA: TGTGCCAGTAGTATAGATGAGGTTGGGGCGGTGGATACGCAGTATTTT.

The chain recombines TRBV4-1 with TRBJ2-7, with 7 bases identical to TRBD2. The CDR3 totals 17 residues. Germline CDR1 MGHRA, CDR2 YSYEKL. V gave up 0 bases and J gave up 4 bases; unmatched junction bases: 12. As DNA, the CDR3 is TGCGCCAGCAGCCAAGATGTTTACTCTAGCGGTGGTTACGAGCAGTACTTC. Translating gives CASSQDVYSSGGYEQYF.

This sequence joins TRBV4-3 and TRBJ1-1; tentative D call: TRBD1 (5 bases). CDR1 and CDR2 (germline): LGHNA, YSLEER. The germline V and J ends were trimmed by 3 bases and 1 base, with 12 bases remaining between them. CDR3 length: 15 amino acids. CDR3: CASSHSTGENTEAFF. In DNA form, the CDR3 reads TGCGCCAGCAGCCATTCTACAGGTGAGAACACTGAAGCTTTCTTT.

The chain couples TRBV28 to TRBJ1-1; the match to TRBD1 covers 9 bases. With V trimmed by 6 bases and J by 3 bases, 11 bases remained unmatched. The CDR3 loop spans 16 amino acids. Germline V gene data show CDR1 as MDHEN and CDR2 as SYDVKM. The CDR3: CASSLLDRGIDTEAFF. CDR3 DNA sequence: TGTGCCAGCAGCTTACTTGACAGGGGGATCGACACTGAAGCTTTCTTT.

V is TRBV29-1 and J is TRBJ1-3; 8 bases map to TRBD1. The CDR3 sequence is 15 residues long. Germline V gene data show CDR1 as SQVTM and CDR2 as ANQGSEA. J was trimmed by 4 bases and V by 3 bases; bases with no gene match: 8. This chain's CDR3 is CSVEARTGPGNTIYF. The CDR3 DNA reads TGCAGCGTTGAGGCTAGGACAGGGCCAGGAAACACCATATATTTT.

This sequence joins TRBV10-3 and TRBJ1-1; D is possibly TRBD1 (6 bases). Trimming took 3 bases from V and 3 from J, leaving 14 bases between them. The CDR3 sequence is 15 residues long. Germline-derived CDR1 and CDR2 are ENHRY and SYGVKD. This chain's CDR3 is CAISDLEDRDTEAFF. CDR3 nucleotides: TGTGCCATCAGTGACTTGGAGGACAGAGACACTGAAGCTTTCTTT.

The rearrangement links TRBV30 to TRBJ2-3; D is uncertain. The CDR3 extends over 12 amino acids. The V end was cut by 3 bases, the J end by 2 bases, with 6 bases between. Germline V gives CDR1 GTSNPN, CDR2 SVGIG (reference sequence). The CDR3 region is CAWRAPTDTQYF. CDR3 DNA sequence: TGTGCCTGGAGGGCTCCCACAGATACGCAGTATTTT.

This clone appeared a few times. This chain uses TRBV11-3 with TRBJ2-5; unclear D gene. The closer fit of TRBJ2-7 to the DNA end suggests the J call may be wrong. The CDR3 length is 11 residues. CDR1 is SGHNT and CDR2 is YENEEA in the germline V gene. The CDR3 region is CASSYSYEQYF. CDR3 coding DNA: TGTGCCAGCAGCTACTCCTACGAGCAGTACTTC.

V usage is TRBV7-6 and J usage is TRBJ2-3, with TRBD2 matching 13 bases. The length of the CDR3 is 18 residues. J gave up 2 bases and V 5 bases, and 10 bases lay outside the gene matches. Per germline, CDR1 SGHVS and CDR2 FNYEAQ. This CDR3 is CASSPRRTSGGTTDTQYF. CDR3 DNA: TGTGCCAGCAGCCCCCGTCGGACTAGCGGGGGAACCACAGATACGCAGTATTTT. Looking up the rest from reference TRBV7-6 and TRBJ2-3 gives the full variable domain: GAGVSQSPRYKVTKRGQDVALRCDPISGHVSLYWYRQALGQGPEFLTYFNYEAQQDKSGLPNDRFSAERPEGSISTLTIQRTEQRDSAMYRCASSPRRTSGGTTDTQYFGPGTRLTVL.

This rearrangement joins TRBV7-9 to TRBJ2-7; TRBD1 matches 8 bases. Germline loops: CDR1 SEHNR, CDR2 FQNEAQ (reference sequence). The junction had 12 bases not matched to a gene; V was cut back by 10 bases and J by 7 bases. The CDR3 is 13 residues long. The CDR3 spells CATQDRDQEEQYF. As DNA, the CDR3 is TGTGCCACCCAGGACAGGGACCAGGAAGAGCAGTACTTC.

Worth noting for this clone: Other nucleotide sequences from this sample produce the same CDR3. The chain links TRBV19 to TRBJ1-2; 8 bases map to TRBD1. The CDR3 runs to 14 residues. V shed 5 bases and J 7 bases; nucleotides not matched to a gene: 9. Germline loops: CDR1 LNHDA, CDR2 SQIVND (reference sequence). The DNA for the CDR3 is TGTGCCAGTAGTCCATATGGGGACAGGTCTGGCTACACCTTC. Protein sequence: CASSPYGDRSGYTF.

This chain joins TRBV11-2 and TRBJ2-7; no definite D call. Between the trimmed V and J ends, which lost 3 bases and 2 bases, there was a span of 8 bases. CDR1 is SGHAT and CDR2 is FQNNGV in the germline V gene. The CDR3 has 13 amino acids. The chain's CDR3 is CASSFQDTYEQYF. The DNA for the CDR3 is TGTGCCAGCAGCTTCCAGGATACCTACGAGCAGTACTTC.

The chain has TRBV27 and TRBJ1-5, with 8 bases fitting TRBD1. There are 14 residues in the CDR3. Trimming took 2 bases from V and 5 from J; bases not matched to a gene: 2. The V gene's germline CDR1 is MNHEY and CDR2 SMNVEV (reference sequence). The CDR3 reads CASSLQGAHQPQHF. The CDR3 region has the DNA TGTGCCAGCAGTTTACAGGGGGCTCATCAGCCCCAGCATTTT.

The J gene is TRBJ1-2, the V gene TRBV18, with D possibly TRBD1 on 5 matching bases. Germline values: CDR1 KGHSH, CDR2 LQKENI. The V end was cut by 10 bases, the J end by 4 bases, with 28 bases between. The CDR3 is made up of 17 amino acids. Written as DNA, the CDR3 is TGTGCCAACGCCCGGCGACAGTCAACTCCTTACATCTATGGCTACACCTTC. Protein product: CANARRQSTPYIYGYTF.

This rearrangement joins TRBV7-9 to TRBJ2-7; D gene ambiguous. V lost 7 bases, J lost 6 bases, and 13 bases lay in between. Germline V CDR1 and CDR2: SEHNR, FQNEAQ (reference sequence). The CDR3 has 12 residues. Here the CDR3 reads CASTPVLGEQYF. Here the CDR3 DNA reads TGTGCCAGCACCCCGGTGCTCGGCGAGCAGTACTTC.

CDR3 sequence: CASSLADRGSYSGANVLTF. The CDR3 DNA sequence: TGTGCCAGCAGCTTAGCCGACAGGGGGTCATACTCTGGGGCCAACGTCCTGACTTTC. This chain joins TRBV7-9 and TRBJ2-6, with 9 bases lining up with TRBD1. Germline CDR1 is SEHNR and CDR2 is FQNEAQ (reference sequence). V dropped 0 bases and J dropped 0; count of bases not matched to a gene: 6. The CDR3 totals 19 residues.

The chain uses TRBV4-3 and TRBJ1-5, with D hard to call. V was pared by 0 bases and J by 5 bases, with 11 bases between. The CDR3 runs 15 residues. Germline loops: CDR1 LGHNA, CDR2 YSLEER. CDR3 bases: TGCGCCAGCAGCCAAGATAGGGAGGCGGATCAGCCCCAGCATTTT. The encoded protein is CASSQDREADQPQHF.

The chain has TRBV4-3 and TRBJ1-6, with D unresolved. CDR3 size: 16 residues. The germline V gene encodes CDR1 LGHNA and CDR2 YSLEER. Trimming left V 0 bases short and J 4 bases short, with 10 bases between. The CDR3 loop reads CASSQDRLAYNSPLHF. Written as DNA, the CDR3 is TGCGCCAGCAGCCAAGATCGTCTAGCTTATAATTCACCCCTCCACTTT.

The rearrangement uses TRBV9 and TRBJ2-1, with 7 positions matching TRBD1. With V trimmed by 3 bases and J by 0 bases, 3 bases remained unmatched. CDR3 length: 15 residues. CDR1 is SGDLS, CDR2 YYNGEE, per germline. The CDR3 here is CASSAGTDSYNEQFF. The CDR3 nucleotides read TGTGCCAGCAGCGCCGGGACAGACTCCTACAATGAGCAGTTCTTC.

The chain carries TRBV9 and TRBJ1-6; D is uncertain. Germline V gene data show CDR1 as SGDLS and CDR2 as YYNGEE. The V end lost 3 bases, the J end lost 5 bases, and 3 bases lay between the germline ends. This CDR3 spans 12 amino acids. The CDR3 loop reads CASSGDNSPLHF. CDR3 DNA: TGTGCCAGCAGCGGAGATAATTCACCCCTCCACTTT.